This T cell receptor (beta chain) was retrieved from a study of siplizumab effects on memory and regulatory T cells. The study, taken as a whole, reports: Unstimulated naive T cells seemed to show more diversity than memory cells did, and they also seemed to be among the major contributors to the alloresponse. Suppressive capability of dividing Tregs from siplizumab cultures went unverified. Sequences below about 10^-5 frequency were poorly captured, limiting mapping of alloreactive clones.

Generated by immunoSEQ multiplex PCR, the TCRdb table keeps only in-frame clones and is missing some. This table holds approximately 100,000 clones, about 93% found once. Concerning this clone: What it recognizes is unknown.

The source of this sequence is a human donor in good health. The source material was non-Treg CD4+ T cells sorted from blood.

CDR3 residues: CASSQGRETQYF. The CDR3 DNA reads as TGCGCCAGCAGCCAAGGTCGGGAGACCCAGTACTTC. The V and J genes are TRBV4-1 and TRBJ2-5; D unclear. CDR1 is MGHRA, CDR2 YSYEKL, per germline. With 1 base removed from V and 5 bases from J, the gap between germline ends came to 5 bases. The CDR3 totals 12 residues.